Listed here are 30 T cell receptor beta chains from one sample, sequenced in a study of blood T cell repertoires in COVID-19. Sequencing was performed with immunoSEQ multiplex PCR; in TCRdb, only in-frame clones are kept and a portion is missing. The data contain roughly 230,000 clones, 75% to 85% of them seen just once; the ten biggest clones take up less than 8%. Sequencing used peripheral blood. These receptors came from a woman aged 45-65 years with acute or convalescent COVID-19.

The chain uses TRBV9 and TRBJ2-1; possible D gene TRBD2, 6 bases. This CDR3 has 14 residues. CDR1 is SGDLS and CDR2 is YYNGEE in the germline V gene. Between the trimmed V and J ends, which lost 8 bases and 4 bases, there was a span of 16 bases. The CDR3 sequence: CASQGGTVYNEQFF. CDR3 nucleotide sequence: TGTGCCAGTCAGGGCGGGACTGTTTACAATGAGCAGTTCTTC. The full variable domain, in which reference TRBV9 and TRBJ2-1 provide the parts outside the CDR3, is DSGVTQTPKHLITATGQRVTLRCSPRSGDLSVYWYQQSLDQGLQFLIQYYNGEERAKGNILERFSAQQFPDLHSELNLSSLELGDSALYFCASQGGTVYNEQFFGPGTRLTVL.

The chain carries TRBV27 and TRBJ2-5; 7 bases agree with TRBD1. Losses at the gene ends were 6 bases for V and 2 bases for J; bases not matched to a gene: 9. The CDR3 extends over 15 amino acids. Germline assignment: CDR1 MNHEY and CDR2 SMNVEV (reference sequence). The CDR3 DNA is TGTGCCAGCAGCCCCACCGGGACAGCTCAAGAGACCCAGTACTTC. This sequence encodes CASSPTGTAQETQYF.

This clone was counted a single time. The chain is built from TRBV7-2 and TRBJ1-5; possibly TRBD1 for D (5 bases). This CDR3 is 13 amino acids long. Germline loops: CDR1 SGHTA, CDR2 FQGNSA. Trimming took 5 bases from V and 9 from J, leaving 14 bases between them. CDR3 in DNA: TGTGCCAGCAGCCTACAGGAGGGCGGGCCCCAGCATTTT. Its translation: CASSLQEGGPQHF.

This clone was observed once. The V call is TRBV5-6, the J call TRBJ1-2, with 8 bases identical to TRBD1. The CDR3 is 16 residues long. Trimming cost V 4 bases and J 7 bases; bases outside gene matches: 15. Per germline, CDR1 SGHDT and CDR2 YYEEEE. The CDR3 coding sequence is TGTGCCAGCAGCCGAGTCGGGACAGGACTGACTACTGGCTACACCTTC. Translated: CASSRVGTGLTTGYTF.

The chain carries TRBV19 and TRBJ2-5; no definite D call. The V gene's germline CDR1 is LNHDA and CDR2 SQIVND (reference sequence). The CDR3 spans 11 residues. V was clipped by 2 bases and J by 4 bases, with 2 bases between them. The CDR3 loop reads CASSIRETQYF. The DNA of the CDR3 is TGTGCCAGTAGTATACGAGAGACCCAGTACTTC. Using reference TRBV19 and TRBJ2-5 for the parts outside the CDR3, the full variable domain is DGGITQSPKYLFRKEGQNVTLSCEQNLNHDAMYWYRQDPGQGLRLIYYSQIVNDFQKGDIAEGYSVSREKKESFPLTVTSAQKNPTAFYLCASSIRETQYFGPGTRLLVL.

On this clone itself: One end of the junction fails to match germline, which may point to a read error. The chain's CDR3 is CASSRPGTGLTHNEQLF. CDR3 sequence (DNA): TGTGCCAGCAGTCGTCCCGGGACAGGATTGACACACAATGAGCAGCTCTTC. The rearrangement uses TRBV6-2 or TRBV6-3 and TRBJ2-1, with 8 bases aligning to TRBD1. The CDR3 covers 17 residues. The germline CDR1 and CDR2 sequences are MNHEY and SVGEGT.

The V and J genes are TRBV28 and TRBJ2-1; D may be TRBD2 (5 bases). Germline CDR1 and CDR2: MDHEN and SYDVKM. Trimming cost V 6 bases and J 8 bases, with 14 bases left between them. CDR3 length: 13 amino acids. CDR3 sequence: CASSPRAAYEQFF. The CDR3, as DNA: TGTGCCAGCAGCCCACGAGCGGCTTATGAGCAGTTCTTC.

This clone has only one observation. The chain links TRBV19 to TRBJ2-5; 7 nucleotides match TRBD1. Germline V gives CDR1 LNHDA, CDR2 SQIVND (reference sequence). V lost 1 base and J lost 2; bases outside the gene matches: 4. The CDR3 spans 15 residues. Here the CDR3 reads CASSIGGTEQETQYF. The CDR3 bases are TGTGCCAGTAGTATAGGAGGGACAGAGCAAGAGACCCAGTACTTC.

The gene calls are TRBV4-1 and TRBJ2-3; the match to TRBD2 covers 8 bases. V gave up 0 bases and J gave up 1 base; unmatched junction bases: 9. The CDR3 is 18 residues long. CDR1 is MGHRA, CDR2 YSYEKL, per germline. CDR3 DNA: TGCGCCAGCAGCCAAGAGTTAAGGGGACTAGTTGGCACAGATACGCAGTATTTT. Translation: CASSQELRGLVGTDTQYF.

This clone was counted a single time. As DNA, the CDR3 is TGTGCCAGCAGCGAGGACAGGGGGAAGGCTTTCTTT. It yields the protein CASSEDRGKAFF. The chain joins TRBV11-1 to TRBJ1-1; TRBD1 matches at 10 bases. The CDR3 is 12 residues long. J lost 11 bases, V lost 5 bases, and 5 bases had no gene match. Germline loops: CDR1 SGHAT, CDR2 FQDESV (reference sequence).

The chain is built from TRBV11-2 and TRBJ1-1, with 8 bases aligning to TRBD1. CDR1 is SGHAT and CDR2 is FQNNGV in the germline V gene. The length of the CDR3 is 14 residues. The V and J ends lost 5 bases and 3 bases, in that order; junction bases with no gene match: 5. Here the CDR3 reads CASSKDRDHTEAFF. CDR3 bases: TGTGCCAGCAGCAAGGACAGGGATCACACTGAAGCTTTCTTT.

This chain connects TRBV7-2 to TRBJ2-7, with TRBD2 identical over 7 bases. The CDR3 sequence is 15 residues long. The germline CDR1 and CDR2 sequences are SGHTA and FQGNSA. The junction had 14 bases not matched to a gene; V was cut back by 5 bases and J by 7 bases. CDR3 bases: TGTGCCAGCAGCGAAAGATCCGGGGGGAATACAGAGCAGTACTTC. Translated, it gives CASSERSGGNTEQYF.

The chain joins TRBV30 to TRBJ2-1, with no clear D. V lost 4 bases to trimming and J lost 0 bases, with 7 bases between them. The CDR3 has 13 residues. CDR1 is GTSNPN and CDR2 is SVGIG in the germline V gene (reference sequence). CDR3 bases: TGTGCCTGGATCCTACCCTCCTACAATGAGCAGTTCTTC. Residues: CAWILPSYNEQFF.

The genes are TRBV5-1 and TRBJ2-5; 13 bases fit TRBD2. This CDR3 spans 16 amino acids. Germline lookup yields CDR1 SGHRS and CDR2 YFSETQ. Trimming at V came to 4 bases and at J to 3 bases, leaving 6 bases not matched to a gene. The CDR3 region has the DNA TGCGCCAGCAGCCTGGGACTAGCGGGGCCCGAAGAGACCCAGTACTTC. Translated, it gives CASSLGLAGPEETQYF.

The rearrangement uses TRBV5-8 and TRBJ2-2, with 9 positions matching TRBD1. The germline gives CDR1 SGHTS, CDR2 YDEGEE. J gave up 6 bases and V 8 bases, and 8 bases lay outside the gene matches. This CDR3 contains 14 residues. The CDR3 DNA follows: TGTGCCAGTAGGGACAGGGATTTTGCCGGGGAGCTGTTTTTT. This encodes CASRDRDFAGELFF.

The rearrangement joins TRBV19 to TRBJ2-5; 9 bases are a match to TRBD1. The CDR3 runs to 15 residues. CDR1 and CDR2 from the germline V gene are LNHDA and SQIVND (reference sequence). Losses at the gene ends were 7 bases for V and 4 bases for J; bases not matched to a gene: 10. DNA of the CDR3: TGTGCCAGTACCAGTGGGGGGACAGGGAGAGAGACCCAGTACTTC. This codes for CASTSGGTGRETQYF.

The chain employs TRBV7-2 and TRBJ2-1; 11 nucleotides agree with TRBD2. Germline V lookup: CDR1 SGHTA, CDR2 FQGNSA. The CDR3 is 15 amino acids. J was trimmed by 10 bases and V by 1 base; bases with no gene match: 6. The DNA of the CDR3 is TGTGCCAGCAGCTTAGTAGCGGGAGGGGCAGTCGAGCAGTTCTTC. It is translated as CASSLVAGGAVEQFF.

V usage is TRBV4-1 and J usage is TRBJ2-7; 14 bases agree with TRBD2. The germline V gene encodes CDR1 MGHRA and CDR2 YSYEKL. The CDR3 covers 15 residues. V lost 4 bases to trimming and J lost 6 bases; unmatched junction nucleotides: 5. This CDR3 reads CASSLTSGGAGEQYF. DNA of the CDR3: TGCGCCAGCAGCCTGACTAGCGGGGGGGCTGGCGAGCAGTACTTC.

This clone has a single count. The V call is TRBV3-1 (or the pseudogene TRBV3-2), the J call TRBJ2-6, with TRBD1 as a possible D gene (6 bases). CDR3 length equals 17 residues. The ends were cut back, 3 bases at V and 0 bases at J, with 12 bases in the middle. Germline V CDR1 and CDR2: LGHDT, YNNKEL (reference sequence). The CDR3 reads CASSHGQIISGANVLTF. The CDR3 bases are TGTGCCAGCAGCCATGGACAGATAATCTCTGGGGCCAACGTCCTGACTTTC.

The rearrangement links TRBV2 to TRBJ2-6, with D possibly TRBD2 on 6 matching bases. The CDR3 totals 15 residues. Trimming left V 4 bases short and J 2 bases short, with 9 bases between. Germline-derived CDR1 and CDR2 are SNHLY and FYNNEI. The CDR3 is CASSVGGTGANVLTF. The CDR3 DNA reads TGTGCCAGCAGTGTGGGCGGGACTGGGGCCAACGTCCTGACTTTC.

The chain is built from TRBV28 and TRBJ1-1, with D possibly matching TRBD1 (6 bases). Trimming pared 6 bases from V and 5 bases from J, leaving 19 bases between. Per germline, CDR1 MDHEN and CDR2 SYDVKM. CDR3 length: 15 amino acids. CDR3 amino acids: CASSSGGRGGTEAFF. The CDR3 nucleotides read TGTGCCAGCAGCTCAGGAGGAAGGGGGGGGACTGAAGCTTTCTTT.

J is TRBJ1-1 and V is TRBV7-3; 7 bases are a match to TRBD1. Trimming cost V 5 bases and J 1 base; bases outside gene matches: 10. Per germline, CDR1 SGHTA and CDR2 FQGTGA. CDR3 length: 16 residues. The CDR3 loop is CASSPTLGQRNTEAFF. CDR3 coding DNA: TGTGCCAGCAGCCCAACTCTGGGACAGCGGAACACTGAAGCTTTCTTT. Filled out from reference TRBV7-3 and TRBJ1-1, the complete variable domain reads GAGVSQTPSNKVTEKGKYVELRCDPISGHTALYWYRQSLGQGPEFLIYFQGTGAADDSGLPNDRFFAVRPEGSVSTLKIQRTERGDSAVYLCASSPTLGQRNTEAFFGQGTRLTVV.

CDR3 bases: TGTGCCAGCAGTTTAAGCCCGGATGGCTACACCTTC. Its translation: CASSLSPDGYTF. V and J are TRBV12-3 or TRBV12-4 and TRBJ1-2; the D is unclear. This CDR3 comprises 12 residues. Trimming removed 2 bases at V and 6 bases at J, with 7 bases between.

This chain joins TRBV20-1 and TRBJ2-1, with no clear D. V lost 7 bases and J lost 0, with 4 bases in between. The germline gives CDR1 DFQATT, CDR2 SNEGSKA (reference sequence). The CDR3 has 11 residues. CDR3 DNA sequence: TGCAGTGGCAGCTCCTACAATGAGCAGTTCTTC. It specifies CSGSSYNEQFF.

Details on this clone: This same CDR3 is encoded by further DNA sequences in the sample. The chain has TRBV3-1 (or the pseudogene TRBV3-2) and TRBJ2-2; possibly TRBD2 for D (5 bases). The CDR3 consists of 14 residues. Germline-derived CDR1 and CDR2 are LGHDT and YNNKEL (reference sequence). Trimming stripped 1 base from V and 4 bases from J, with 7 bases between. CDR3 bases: TGTGCCAGCAGCCAAGGGGCGGGCACCGGGGAGCTGTTTTTT. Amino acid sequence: CASSQGAGTGELFF.

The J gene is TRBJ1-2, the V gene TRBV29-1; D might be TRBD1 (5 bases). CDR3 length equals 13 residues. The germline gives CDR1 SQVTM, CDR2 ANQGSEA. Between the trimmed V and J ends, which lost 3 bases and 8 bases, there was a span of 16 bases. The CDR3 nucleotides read TGCAGCGTTGACGGAGGGCGGGGCCAAGGCTACACCTTC. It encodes CSVDGGRGQGYTF.

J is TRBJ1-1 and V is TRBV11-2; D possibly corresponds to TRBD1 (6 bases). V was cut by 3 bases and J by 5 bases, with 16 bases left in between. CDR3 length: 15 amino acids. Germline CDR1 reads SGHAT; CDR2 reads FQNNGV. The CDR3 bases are TGTGCCAGCAGCTTCCGTCAACAGGGCCGGACTGAAGCTTTCTTT. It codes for CASSFRQQGRTEAFF. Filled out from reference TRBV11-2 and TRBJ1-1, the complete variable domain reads EAGVAQSPRYKIIEKRQSVAFWCNPISGHATLYWYQQILGQGPKLLIQFQNNGVVDDSQLPKDRFSAERLKGVDSTLKIQPAKLEDSAVYLCASSFRQQGRTEAFFGQGTRLTVV.

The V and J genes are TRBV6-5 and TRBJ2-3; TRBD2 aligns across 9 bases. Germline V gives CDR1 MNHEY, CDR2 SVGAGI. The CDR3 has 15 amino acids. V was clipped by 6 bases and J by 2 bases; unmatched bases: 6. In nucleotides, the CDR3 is TGTGCCAGCAGCCATATAGCGGGGGACACAGATACGCAGTATTTT. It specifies CASSHIAGDTDTQYF.

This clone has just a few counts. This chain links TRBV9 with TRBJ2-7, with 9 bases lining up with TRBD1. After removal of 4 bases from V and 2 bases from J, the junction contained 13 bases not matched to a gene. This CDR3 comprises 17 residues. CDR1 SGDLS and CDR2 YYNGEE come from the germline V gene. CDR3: CASSPGDRVPKPYEQYF. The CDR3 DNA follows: TGTGCCAGCAGCCCCGGGGACAGGGTGCCCAAACCCTACGAGCAGTACTTC.

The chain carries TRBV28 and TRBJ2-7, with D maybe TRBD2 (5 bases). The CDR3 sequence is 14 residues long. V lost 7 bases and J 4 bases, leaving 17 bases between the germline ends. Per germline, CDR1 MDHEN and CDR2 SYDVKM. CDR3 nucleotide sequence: TGTGCCAGCACGAACGGGGTTCTGGGGTACGAGCAGTACTTC. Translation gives CASTNGVLGYEQYF.